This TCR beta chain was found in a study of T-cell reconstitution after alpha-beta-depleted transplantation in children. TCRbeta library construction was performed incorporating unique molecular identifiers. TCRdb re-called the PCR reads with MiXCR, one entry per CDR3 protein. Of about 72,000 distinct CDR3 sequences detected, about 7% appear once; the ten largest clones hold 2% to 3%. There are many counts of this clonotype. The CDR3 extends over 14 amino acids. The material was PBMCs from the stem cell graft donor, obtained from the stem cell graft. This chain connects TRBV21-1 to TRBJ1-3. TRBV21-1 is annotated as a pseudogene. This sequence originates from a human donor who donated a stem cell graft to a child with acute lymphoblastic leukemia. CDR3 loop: CASSKPITGNTIYF. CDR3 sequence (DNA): TGTGCCAGCAGCAAACCCATTACTGGAAACACCATATATTTT.